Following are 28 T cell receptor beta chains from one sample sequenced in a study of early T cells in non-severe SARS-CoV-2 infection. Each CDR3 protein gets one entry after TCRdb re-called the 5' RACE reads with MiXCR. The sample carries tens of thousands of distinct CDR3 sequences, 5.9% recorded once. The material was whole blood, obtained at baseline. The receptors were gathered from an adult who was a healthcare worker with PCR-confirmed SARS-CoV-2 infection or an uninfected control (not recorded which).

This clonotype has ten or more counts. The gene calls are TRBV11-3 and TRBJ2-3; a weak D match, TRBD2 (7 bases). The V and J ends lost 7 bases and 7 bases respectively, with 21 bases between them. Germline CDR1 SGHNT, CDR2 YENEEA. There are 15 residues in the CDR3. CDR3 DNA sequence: TGTGCCAGCACTGAGGGGGGGGCTAGGCCTCATACGCAGTATTTT. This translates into CASTEGGARPHTQYF. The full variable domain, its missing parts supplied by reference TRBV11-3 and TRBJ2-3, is EAGVVQSPRYKIIEKKQPVAFWCNPISGHNTLYWYLQNLGQGPELLIRYENEEAVDDSQLPKDRFSAERLKGVDSTLKIQPAELGDSAVYLCASTEGGARPHTQYFGPGTRLTVL.

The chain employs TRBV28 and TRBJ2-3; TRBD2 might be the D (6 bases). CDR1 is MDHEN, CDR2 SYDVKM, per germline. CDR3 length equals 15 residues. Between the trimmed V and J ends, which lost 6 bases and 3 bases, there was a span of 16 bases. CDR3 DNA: TGTGCCAGCAGCTTACTCGCCGGGACTACAGATACGCAGTATTTT. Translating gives CASSLLAGTTDTQYF.

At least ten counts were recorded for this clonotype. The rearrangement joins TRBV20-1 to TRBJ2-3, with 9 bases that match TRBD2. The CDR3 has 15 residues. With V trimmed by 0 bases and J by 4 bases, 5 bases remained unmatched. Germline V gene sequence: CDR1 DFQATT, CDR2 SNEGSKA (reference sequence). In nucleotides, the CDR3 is TGCAGTGCTAGAGATAGCGGGAGAGGCCCAGATACGCAGTATTTT. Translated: CSARDSGRGPDTQYF.

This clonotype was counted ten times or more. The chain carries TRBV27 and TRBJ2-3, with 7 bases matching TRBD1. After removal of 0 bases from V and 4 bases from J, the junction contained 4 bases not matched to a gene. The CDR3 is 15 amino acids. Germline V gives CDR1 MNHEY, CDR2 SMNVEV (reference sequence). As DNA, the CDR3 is TGTGCCAGCAGTTTATCCTCGGGACAGTCAGATACGCAGTATTTT. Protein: CASSLSSGQSDTQYF.

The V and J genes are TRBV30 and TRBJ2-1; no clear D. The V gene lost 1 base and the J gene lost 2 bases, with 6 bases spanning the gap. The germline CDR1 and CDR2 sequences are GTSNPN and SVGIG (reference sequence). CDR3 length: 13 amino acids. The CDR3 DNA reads TGTGCCTGGAGTGGACCAACCTACAATGAGCAGTTCTTC. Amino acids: CAWSGPTYNEQFF.

In DNA form, the CDR3 reads TGCGCCAGCCAGGGATCAGGAAACACCATATATTTT. Its protein is CASQGSGNTIYF. The gene calls are TRBV10-2 and TRBJ1-3; the D gene is possibly TRBD1 (5 bases). Germline values: CDR1 WSHSY, CDR2 SAAADI. V dropped 8 bases and J dropped 4 bases, with 9 bases sitting between them. The CDR3 spans 12 residues.

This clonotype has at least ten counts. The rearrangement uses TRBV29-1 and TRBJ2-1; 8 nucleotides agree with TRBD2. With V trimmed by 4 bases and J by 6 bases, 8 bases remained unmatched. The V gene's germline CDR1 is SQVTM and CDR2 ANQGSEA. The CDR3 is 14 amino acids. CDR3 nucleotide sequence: TGCAGCGTTGCAGGTCTAGCGGGCATCAATGAGCAGTTCTTC. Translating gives CSVAGLAGINEQFF.

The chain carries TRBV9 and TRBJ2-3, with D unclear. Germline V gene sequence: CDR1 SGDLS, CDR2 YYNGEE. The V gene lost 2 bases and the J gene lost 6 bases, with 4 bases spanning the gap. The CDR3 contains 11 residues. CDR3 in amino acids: CASSVADTQYF. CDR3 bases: TGTGCCAGCAGCGTTGCGGATACGCAGTATTTT. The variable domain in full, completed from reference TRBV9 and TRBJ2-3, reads DSGVTQTPKHLITATGQRVTLRCSPRSGDLSVYWYQQSLDQGLQFLIQYYNGEERAKGNILERFSAQQFPDLHSELNLSSLELGDSALYFCASSVADTQYFGPGTRLTVL.

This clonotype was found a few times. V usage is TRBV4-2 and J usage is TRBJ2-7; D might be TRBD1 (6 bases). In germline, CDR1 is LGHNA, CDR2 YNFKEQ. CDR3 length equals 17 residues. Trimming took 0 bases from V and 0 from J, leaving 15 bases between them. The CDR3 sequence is CASSQDTDSLPSYEQYF. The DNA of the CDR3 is TGTGCCAGCAGCCAAGATACGGACAGCCTTCCCTCCTACGAGCAGTACTTC.

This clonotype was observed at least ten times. CDR3 loop: CSAMGNSNQPQHF. CDR3 nucleotides: TGCAGTGCTATGGGGAACAGCAATCAGCCCCAGCATTTT. V is TRBV20-1 and J is TRBJ1-5; D not certain. The CDR3 contains 13 residues. V shed 4 bases and J shed 1 base, with 8 bases lying between them. CDR1 DFQATT and CDR2 SNEGSKA come from the germline V gene (reference sequence).

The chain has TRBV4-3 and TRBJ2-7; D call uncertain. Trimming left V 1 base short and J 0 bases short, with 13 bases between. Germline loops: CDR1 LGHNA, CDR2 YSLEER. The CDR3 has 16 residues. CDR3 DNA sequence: TGCGCCAGCAGCCAAGGTTTGAGGCTCTACTCCTACGAGCAGTACTTC. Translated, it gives CASSQGLRLYSYEQYF.

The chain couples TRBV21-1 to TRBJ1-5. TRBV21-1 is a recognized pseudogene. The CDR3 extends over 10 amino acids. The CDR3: CASSIQTRHF. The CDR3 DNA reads TGTGCCAGCAGCATACAAACCCGGCATTTT.

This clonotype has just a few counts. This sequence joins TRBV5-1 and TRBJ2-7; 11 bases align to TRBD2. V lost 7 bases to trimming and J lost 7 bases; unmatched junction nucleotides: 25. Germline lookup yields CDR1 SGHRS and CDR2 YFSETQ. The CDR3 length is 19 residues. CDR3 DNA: TGCGCCAGCCGCACGCCCGGGACAGCAACTAGCGGGAGTTTGGGAGAGCAGTACTTC. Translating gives CASRTPGTATSGSLGEQYF.

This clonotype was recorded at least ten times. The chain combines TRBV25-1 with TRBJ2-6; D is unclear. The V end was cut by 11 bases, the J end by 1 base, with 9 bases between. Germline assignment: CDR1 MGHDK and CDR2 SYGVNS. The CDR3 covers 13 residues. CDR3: CASSRSGANVLTF. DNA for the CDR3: TGTGCCTCCTCTAGATCTGGGGCCAACGTCCTGACTTTC.

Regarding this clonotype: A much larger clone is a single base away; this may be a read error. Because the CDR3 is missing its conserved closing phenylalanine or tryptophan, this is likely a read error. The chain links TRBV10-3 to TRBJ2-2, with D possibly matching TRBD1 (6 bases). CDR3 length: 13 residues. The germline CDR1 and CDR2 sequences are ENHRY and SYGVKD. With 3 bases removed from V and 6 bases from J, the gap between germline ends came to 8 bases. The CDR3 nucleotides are TGTGCCATCAGTGAACAGGGAGCCGGGGAGCTGTTTGTT. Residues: CAISEQGAGELFV.

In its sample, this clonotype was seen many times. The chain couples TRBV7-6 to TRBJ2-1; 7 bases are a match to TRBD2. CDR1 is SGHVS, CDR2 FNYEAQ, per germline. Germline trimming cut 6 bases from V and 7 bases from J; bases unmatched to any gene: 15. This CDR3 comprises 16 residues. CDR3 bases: TGTGCCAGCAGTCCTGGGGCGGCGGGAGTTCATAATGAGCAGTTCTTC. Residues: CASSPGAAGVHNEQFF.

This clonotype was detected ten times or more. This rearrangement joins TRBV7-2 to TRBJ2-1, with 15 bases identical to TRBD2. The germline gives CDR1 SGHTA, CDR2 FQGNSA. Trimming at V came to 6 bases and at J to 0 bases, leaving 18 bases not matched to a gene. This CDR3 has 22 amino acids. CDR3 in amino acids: CASRLPLWRTSGRGSSYNEQFF. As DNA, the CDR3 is TGTGCCAGCAGACTTCCTTTGTGGCGGACTAGCGGGAGGGGGTCCTCCTACAATGAGCAGTTCTTC.

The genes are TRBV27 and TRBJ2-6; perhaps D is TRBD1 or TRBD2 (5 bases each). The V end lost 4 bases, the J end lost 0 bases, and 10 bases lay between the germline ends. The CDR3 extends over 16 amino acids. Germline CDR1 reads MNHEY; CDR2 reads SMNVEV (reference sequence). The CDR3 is CASSWDPGSGANVLTF. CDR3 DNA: TGTGCCAGCAGTTGGGACCCAGGCTCTGGGGCCAACGTCCTGACTTTC.

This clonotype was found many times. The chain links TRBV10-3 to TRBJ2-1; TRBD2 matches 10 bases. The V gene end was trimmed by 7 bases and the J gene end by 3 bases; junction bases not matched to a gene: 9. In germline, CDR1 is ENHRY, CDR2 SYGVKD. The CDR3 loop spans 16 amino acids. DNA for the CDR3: TGTGCCATCAAACACGGGGCTAGCGGGAGCTACAATGAGCAGTTCTTC. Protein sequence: CAIKHGASGSYNEQFF.

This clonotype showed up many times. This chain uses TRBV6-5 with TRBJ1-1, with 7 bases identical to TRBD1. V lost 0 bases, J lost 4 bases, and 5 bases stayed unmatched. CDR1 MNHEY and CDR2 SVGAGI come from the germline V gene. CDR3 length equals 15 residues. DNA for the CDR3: TGTGCCAGCAGTTACTCTCAGGGGGTCAGCACTGAAGCTTTCTTT. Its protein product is CASSYSQGVSTEAFF.

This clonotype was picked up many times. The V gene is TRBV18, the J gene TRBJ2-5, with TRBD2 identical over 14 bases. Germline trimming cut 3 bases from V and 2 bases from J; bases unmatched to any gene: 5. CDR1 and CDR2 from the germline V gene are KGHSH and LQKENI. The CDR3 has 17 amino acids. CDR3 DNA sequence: TGTGCCAGCTCACCCGGACTAGCGGGAGGAGGGCAAGAGACCCAGTACTTC. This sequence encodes CASSPGLAGGGQETQYF.

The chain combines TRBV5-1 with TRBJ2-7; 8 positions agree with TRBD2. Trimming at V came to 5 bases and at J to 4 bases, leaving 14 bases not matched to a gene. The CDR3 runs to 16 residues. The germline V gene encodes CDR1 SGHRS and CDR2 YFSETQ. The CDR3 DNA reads TGCGCCAGCAGTGGTTGGGCTAGCGGGCACCCTTACGAGCAGTACTTC. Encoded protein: CASSGWASGHPYEQYF.

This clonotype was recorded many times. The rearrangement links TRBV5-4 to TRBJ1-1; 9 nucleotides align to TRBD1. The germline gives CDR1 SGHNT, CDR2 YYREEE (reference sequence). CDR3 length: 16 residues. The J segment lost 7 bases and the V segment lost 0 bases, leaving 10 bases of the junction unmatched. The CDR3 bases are TGTGCCAGCAGCTTGGCCGGGACAGGGAAGAGGAGTGAAGCTTTCTTT. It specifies CASSLAGTGKRSEAFF.

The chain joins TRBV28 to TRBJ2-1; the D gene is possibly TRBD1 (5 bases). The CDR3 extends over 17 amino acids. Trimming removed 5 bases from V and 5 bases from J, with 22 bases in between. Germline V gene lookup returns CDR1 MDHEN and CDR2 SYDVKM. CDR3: CASSPLKVSDTHNEQFF. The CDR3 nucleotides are TGTGCCAGCAGTCCTCTCAAGGTGTCGGACACTCACAATGAGCAGTTCTTC.

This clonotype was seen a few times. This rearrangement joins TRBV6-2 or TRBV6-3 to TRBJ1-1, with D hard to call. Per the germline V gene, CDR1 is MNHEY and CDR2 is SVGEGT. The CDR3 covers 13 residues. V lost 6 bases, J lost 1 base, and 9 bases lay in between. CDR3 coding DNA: TGTGCCAGCAGCATTCAGTGGAACACTGAAGCTTTCTTT. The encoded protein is CASSIQWNTEAFF.

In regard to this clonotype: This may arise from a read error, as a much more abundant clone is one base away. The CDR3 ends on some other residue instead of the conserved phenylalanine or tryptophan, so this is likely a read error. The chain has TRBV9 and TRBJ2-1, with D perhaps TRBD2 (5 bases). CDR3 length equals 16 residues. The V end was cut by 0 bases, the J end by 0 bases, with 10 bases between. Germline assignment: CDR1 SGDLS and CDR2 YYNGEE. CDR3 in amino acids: CASSVDPGSSYNEQFI. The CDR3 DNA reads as TGTGCCAGCAGCGTAGATCCGGGGAGCTCCTACAATGAGCAGTTCATC.

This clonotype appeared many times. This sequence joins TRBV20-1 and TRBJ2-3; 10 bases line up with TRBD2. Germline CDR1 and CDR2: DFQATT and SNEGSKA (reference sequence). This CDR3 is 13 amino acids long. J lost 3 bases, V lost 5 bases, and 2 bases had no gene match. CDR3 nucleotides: TGCAGTGCTGCTAGCGGGAGAACAGATACGCAGTATTTT. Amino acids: CSAASGRTDTQYF.

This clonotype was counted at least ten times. CDR3 DNA: TGCGCCAGCAGCCCACGAGGGACTACCCACGGAGATGAGCAGTTCTTC. Translation gives CASSPRGTTHGDEQFF. The chain carries TRBV4-1 and TRBJ2-1, with 7 bases matching TRBD2. The germline V gene has CDR1 MGHRA and CDR2 YSYEKL. The CDR3 covers 16 residues. V was pared by 4 bases and J by 8 bases, with 14 bases of the junction left unmatched.